Listed below are T cell receptor beta chains from one sample, sequenced in a study of blood T cell repertoires in COVID-19. The assay was immunoSEQ multiplex PCR, and TCRdb's table has in-frame clones only and misses some. The table has 150,000 to 200,000 clones, roughly 80% seen once; the top ten hold about 12%. Sequencing was performed on peripheral blood. The source is an elderly woman with COVID-19, enrolled during active disease. Each CDR3 is given with its conserved first and last residue. Each record gives: V gene, clone size, J gene, D gene, CDR3 protein, CDR3 DNA. The D gene is left open where the match is weak. The listing skips clone size in some rows; elsewhere it reads once, few, many or a size class.

v_gene: TRBV18
abundance: once
j_gene: TRBJ1-1
d_gene: NA
CDR3aa: CASSPNKGSAEAFF
CDR3nt: TGTGCCAGCTCACCAAATAAAGGGAGCGCTGAAGCTTTCTTT

v_gene: TRBV28
abundance: NA
j_gene: TRBJ2-7
d_gene: NA
CDR3aa: CASSFLGQYYEQYF
CDR3nt: TGTGCCAGCAGTTTTTTAGGACAGTACTACGAGCAGTACTTC

v_gene: TRBV5-1
abundance: NA
j_gene: TRBJ2-2
d_gene: NA
CDR3aa: CASSLDTNTGELFF
CDR3nt: TGCGCCAGCAGCTTAGACACGAACACCGGGGAGCTGTTTTTT

v_gene: TRBV15
abundance: NA
j_gene: TRBJ1-5
d_gene: NA
CDR3aa: CATSRDYSGDLYSNQPQHF
CDR3nt: TGTGCCACCAGCAGAGATTATTCAGGGGACCTCTATAGCAATCAGCCCCAGCATTTT

v_gene: TRBV7-9
abundance: NA
j_gene: TRBJ1-6
d_gene: NA
CDR3aa: CASSLEISAPRSPLHF
CDR3nt: TGTGCCAGCAGCTTAGAAATCAGCGCCCCCCGTTCACCCCTCCACTTT

v_gene: TRBV9
abundance: NA
j_gene: TRBJ1-2
d_gene: TRBD1
CDR3aa: CASSPTGQGETNYGYTF
CDR3nt: TGTGCCAGCAGCCCCACGGGACAGGGGGAGACTAACTATGGCTACACCTTC

v_gene: TRBV28
abundance: NA
j_gene: TRBJ2-2
d_gene: NA
CDR3aa: CASTKFFWGGTRGTGELFF
CDR3nt: TGTGCCAGCACCAAATTTTTTTGGGGAGGAACCCGGGGCACCGGGGAGCTGTTTTTT

v_gene: TRBV6-2/TRBV6-3
abundance: NA
j_gene: TRBJ2-7
d_gene: TRBD2
CDR3aa: CASRPPGGRHEQYF
CDR3nt: TGTGCCAGCAGACCTCCGGGGGGGCGGCACGAGCAGTACTTC

v_gene: TRBV5-5
abundance: NA
j_gene: TRBJ2-6
d_gene: NA
CDR3aa: CASIPRRGVSSGANVLTF
CDR3nt: TGTGCCAGCATCCCCCGTCGAGGTGTCAGCTCTGGGGCCAACGTCCTGACTTTC

v_gene: TRBV6-1
abundance: NA
j_gene: TRBJ1-1
d_gene: NA
CDR3aa: CASSESPGVGYTEAFF
CDR3nt: TGTGCCAGCAGTGAAAGCCCAGGGGTAGGGTACACTGAAGCTTTCTTT

v_gene: TRBV20-1
abundance: NA
j_gene: TRBJ2-7
d_gene: NA
CDR3aa: CSASRQYEQYF
CDR3nt: TGCAGTGCTAGCAGGCAATACGAGCAGTACTTC

v_gene: TRBV7-3
abundance: NA
j_gene: TRBJ2-3
d_gene: NA
CDR3aa: CASSLREADTQYF
CDR3nt: TGTGCCAGCAGCCTCAGAGAGGCAGATACGCAGTATTTT

v_gene: TRBV9
abundance: NA
j_gene: TRBJ1-5
d_gene: NA
CDR3aa: CASSPGGGGQPQHF
CDR3nt: TGTGCCAGCAGCCCGGGGGGTGGGGGTCAGCCCCAGCATTTT

v_gene: TRBV2
abundance: NA
j_gene: TRBJ2-1
d_gene: NA
CDR3aa: CASSRDVGGYNEQFF
CDR3nt: TGTGCCAGCAGTCGGGACGTCGGGGGCTACAATGAGCAGTTCTTC

v_gene: TRBV11-3
abundance: NA
j_gene: TRBJ2-1
d_gene: NA
CDR3aa: CASSFSGNEQFF
CDR3nt: TGTGCCAGCAGCTTCAGCGGGAATGAGCAGTTCTTC

v_gene: TRBV9
abundance: NA
j_gene: TRBJ1-3
d_gene: NA
CDR3aa: CASSGRGGQVSGNTIYF
CDR3nt: TGTGCCAGCAGCGGGCGCGGGGGGCAAGTTTCTGGAAACACCATATATTTT

v_gene: TRBV19
abundance: NA
j_gene: TRBJ1-3
d_gene: NA
CDR3aa: CASSTPGHAGNTIYF
CDR3nt: TGTGCCAGTAGTACCCCCGGACATGCTGGAAACACCATATATTTT

v_gene: TRBV5-5
abundance: NA
j_gene: TRBJ2-7
d_gene: NA
CDR3aa: CASSQGGPLEQYF
CDR3nt: TGTGCCAGCAGCCAGGGGGGACCGCTCGAGCAGTACTTC

v_gene: TRBV4-3
abundance: once
j_gene: TRBJ2-1
d_gene: NA
CDR3aa: CASSPRSHDGSSYNEQFF
CDR3nt: TGCGCCAGCAGCCCCCGATCCCACGATGGGAGCTCCTACAATGAGCAGTTCTTC

v_gene: TRBV7-2
abundance: few
j_gene: TRBJ1-2
d_gene: NA
CDR3aa: CASSLGGDYYGYTF
CDR3nt: TGTGCCAGCAGCTTGGGAGGGGACTACTATGGCTACACCTTC

v_gene: TRBV27
abundance: NA
j_gene: TRBJ2-2
d_gene: NA
CDR3aa: CASSLKQGKGGELFF
CDR3nt: TGTGCCAGCAGTTTAAAGCAGGGGAAGGGCGGGGAGCTGTTTTTT

v_gene: TRBV2
abundance: NA
j_gene: TRBJ1-2
d_gene: NA
CDR3aa: CASSESPEGGYTF
CDR3nt: TGTGCCAGCAGTGAATCCCCCGAGGGTGGCTACACCTTC

v_gene: TRBV5-1
abundance: once
j_gene: TRBJ2-5
d_gene: NA
CDR3aa: CASSFMTSQETQYF
CDR3nt: TGCGCCAGCAGCTTTATGACTAGCCAAGAGACCCAGTACTTC

v_gene: TRBV18
abundance: NA
j_gene: TRBJ2-3
d_gene: TRBD2
CDR3aa: CASSRTSGADTDTQYF
CDR3nt: TGTGCCAGCTCACGGACTAGCGGGGCCGACACAGATACGCAGTATTTT

v_gene: TRBV18
abundance: NA
j_gene: TRBJ2-3
d_gene: TRBD1
CDR3aa: CASSPGTGQPQYF
CDR3nt: TGTGCCAGCTCACCTGGGACAGGCCAGCCCCAGTATTTT

v_gene: TRBV3-1/TRBV3-2
abundance: once
j_gene: TRBJ2-1
d_gene: NA
CDR3aa: CASSQDIEQFF
CDR3nt: TGTGCCAGCAGCCAGGACATTGAGCAGTTCTTC

v_gene: TRBV18
abundance: NA
j_gene: TRBJ1-2
d_gene: TRBD1
CDR3aa: CASSTLGTGGDNYGYTF
CDR3nt: TGTGCCAGCTCAACGCTGGGGACAGGGGGCGACAACTATGGCTACACCTTC

v_gene: TRBV19
abundance: NA
j_gene: TRBJ1-2
d_gene: NA
CDR3aa: CASRQFYGYTF
CDR3nt: TGTGCCAGTAGACAGTTCTATGGCTACACCTTC